The rows below give T cell receptor beta chains drawn from one sample of a study of monozygotic twins with cystic fibrosis. Generated by immunoSEQ multiplex PCR, the TCRdb table keeps only in-frame clones and is missing some. The sample includes around 27,000 clones, about 96% of them seen just once. Material for sequencing was blood. These receptors were obtained from a girl aged 2 to 10 with cystic fibrosis. Each CDR3 is given with its conserved first and last residue. A D gene is named only where the DNA matches it firmly. The size field is filled for only some rows; it gives once, few, many or a size class.

d_call,v_call,clone_size,cdr3_length,j_call,cdr3_aa,cdr3_nt
-,TRBV5-6,-,16,TRBJ1-1,CASSFLTYGMNTEAFF,TGTGCCAGCAGCTTCCTGACATACGGCATGAACACTGAAGCTTTCTTT
TRBD2,TRBV6-1,-,12,TRBJ2-7,CASSRDYYEQYF,TGTGCCAGCAGTCGGGACTACTACGAGCAGTACTTC
-,TRBV18,-,15,TRBJ2-1,CASSPSTGSYNEQFF,TGTGCCAGCTCACCATCAACAGGCTCCTACAATGAGCAGTTCTTC
-,TRBV5-1,-,13,TRBJ2-7,CASSLGTKREQYF,TGCGCCAGCAGCTTGGGGACAAAGAGGGAGCAGTACTTC
TRBD2,TRBV7-8,-,16,TRBJ2-5,CASGLLLAEGGETQYF,TGTGCCAGCGGACTACTACTAGCGGAAGGAGGAGAGACCCAGTACTTC
-,TRBV5-8,once,17,TRBJ1-4,CASSEKRRLATNEKLFF,TGTGCCAGCAGCGAAAAGCGGAGGTTAGCAACTAATGAAAAACTGTTTTTT
-,TRBV19,-,15,TRBJ1-5,CASSINSRINQPQHF,TGTGCCAGTAGTATCAACAGCCGGATCAATCAGCCCCAGCATTTT
-,TRBV27,-,15,TRBJ2-1,CASSLEALGRNEQFF,TGTGCCAGCAGTCTCGAGGCCCTTGGGAGGAATGAGCAGTTCTTC
-,TRBV10-2,once,12,TRBJ2-3,CASSEQLITQYF,TGCGCCAGCAGTGAACAACTAATTACGCAGTATTTT
TRBD1,TRBV5-6,-,14,TRBJ2-7,CASSQTGDPYEQYF,TGTGCCAGCAGCCAAACAGGGGACCCCTACGAGCAGTACTTC
-,TRBV4-2,few,12,TRBJ2-7,CASSQEGGEQYF,TGTGCCAGCAGCCAAGAGGGGGGCGAGCAGTACTTC
TRBD1,TRBV5-1,once,19,TRBJ2-4,CASSLGPRGTGGGKNIQYF,TGCGCCAGCAGCTTGGGGCCCCGAGGGACAGGGGGTGGCAAAAACATTCAGTACTTC
TRBD2,TRBV6-1,-,16,TRBJ2-5,CASSEWTSRGQETQYF,TGTGCCAGCAGTGAGTGGACTAGTCGCGGCCAAGAGACCCAGTACTTC
-,TRBV4-3,-,13,TRBJ2-1,CASSRVPGSEQFF,TGCGCCAGCAGCCGCGTTCCGGGTAGTGAGCAGTTCTTC
TRBD2,TRBV6-5,-,11,TRBJ2-1,CASRLADEQFF,TGTGCCAGCAGACTAGCGGATGAGCAGTTCTTC
-,TRBV29-1,-,11,TRBJ2-2,CSVARTGELFF,TGCAGCGTTGCTAGAACCGGGGAGCTGTTTTTT
-,TRBV6-1,-,14,TRBJ2-3,CASSERQSTDTQYF,TGTGCCAGCAGTGAACGACAGAGCACAGATACGCAGTATTTT
-,TRBV5-4,-,14,TRBJ1-1,CASSLEFDTTEAFF,TGTGCCAGCAGCTTGGAGTTTGACACCACTGAAGCTTTCTTT
TRBD1,TRBV7-9,-,15,TRBJ1-5,CASSSQGAGYQPQHF,TGTGCCAGCAGCTCTCAGGGGGCTGGCTATCAGCCCCAGCATTTT
TRBD1,TRBV7-2,-,15,TRBJ1-1,CASSPWTGSFTEAFF,TGTGCCAGCAGCCCCTGGACAGGGTCTTTCACTGAAGCTTTCTTT
-,TRBV15,-,16,TRBJ2-1,CATSRGPDTPYNEQFF,TGTGCCACCAGCAGAGGACCCGATACCCCTTACAATGAGCAGTTCTTC
TRBD1,TRBV5-8,-,15,TRBJ1-2,CASSSNRGATYGYTF,TGTGCCAGCAGCTCGAACAGGGGGGCGACCTATGGCTACACCTTC
TRBD2,TRBV28,-,15,TRBJ2-7,CASSVLAELSYEQYF,TGTGCCAGCAGTGTACTAGCGGAGCTCTCCTACGAGCAGTACTTC